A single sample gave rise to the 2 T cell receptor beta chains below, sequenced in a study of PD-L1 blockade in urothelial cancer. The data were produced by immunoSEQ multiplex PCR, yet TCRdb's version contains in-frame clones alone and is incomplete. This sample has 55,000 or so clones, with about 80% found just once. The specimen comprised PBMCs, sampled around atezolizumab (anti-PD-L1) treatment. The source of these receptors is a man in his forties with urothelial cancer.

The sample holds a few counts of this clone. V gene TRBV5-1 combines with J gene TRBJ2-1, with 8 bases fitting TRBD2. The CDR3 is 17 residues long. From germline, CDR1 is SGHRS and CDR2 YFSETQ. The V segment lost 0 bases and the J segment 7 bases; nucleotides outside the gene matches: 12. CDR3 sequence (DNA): TGCGCCAGCAGCTTGGGGATTAGCGGGACGGGTGGGAATGAGCAGTTCTTC. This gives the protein CASSLGISGTGGNEQFF.

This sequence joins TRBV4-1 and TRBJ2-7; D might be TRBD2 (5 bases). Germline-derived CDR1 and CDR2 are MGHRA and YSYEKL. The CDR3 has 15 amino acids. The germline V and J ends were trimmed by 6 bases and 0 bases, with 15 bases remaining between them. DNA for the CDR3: TGCGCCAGCAGACAGTCCCCAAGCGGCTCCTACGAGCAGTACTTC. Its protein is CASRQSPSGSYEQYF.